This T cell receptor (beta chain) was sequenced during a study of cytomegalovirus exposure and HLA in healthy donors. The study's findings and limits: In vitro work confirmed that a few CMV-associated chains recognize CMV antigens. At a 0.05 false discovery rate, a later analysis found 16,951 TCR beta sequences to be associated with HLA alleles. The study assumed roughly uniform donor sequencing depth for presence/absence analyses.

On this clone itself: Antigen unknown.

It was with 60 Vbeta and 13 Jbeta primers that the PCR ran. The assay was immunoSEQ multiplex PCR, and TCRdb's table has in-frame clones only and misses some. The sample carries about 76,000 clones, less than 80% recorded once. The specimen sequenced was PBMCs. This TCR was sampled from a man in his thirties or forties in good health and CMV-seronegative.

The CDR3 reads CASSSRGTGINTGELFF. DNA for the CDR3: TGTGCCAGCAGCTCTAGAGGGACAGGGATCAACACCGGGGAGCTGTTTTTT. The chain carries TRBV11-2 and TRBJ2-2, with TRBD1 identical over 9 bases. V was clipped by 4 bases and J by 2 bases; unmatched bases: 8. From germline, CDR1 is SGHAT and CDR2 FQNNGV. This CDR3 spans 17 amino acids.